These 18 T cell receptor beta chains came from one sample sequenced in a study of blood T cell repertoires in COVID-19. Clones were sequenced by immunoSEQ multiplex PCR, and TCRdb holds only the in-frame ones, with some missing. Among 35,000 to 50,000 clones listed, approximately 90% were seen once. Sequences were obtained from peripheral blood. Receptor source: a human donor in a cohort sampled during active COVID-19.

This sequence joins TRBV11-3 and TRBJ1-3, with D possibly TRBD1 on 5 matching bases. Germline V gives CDR1 SGHNT, CDR2 YENEEA. Trimming shortened V by 5 bases and J by 0 bases, and 8 bases separated the two germline ends. This CDR3 region has 14 residues. The CDR3 loop is CASSQGGSGNTIYF. In DNA, the CDR3 is TGTGCCAGCAGCCAGGGTGGCTCTGGAAACACCATATATTTT.

This clone occurred a few times. V and J are TRBV24-1 and TRBJ1-5; weak D call: TRBD1 (5 bases). V lost 10 bases and J lost 5, with 11 bases in between. Germline loops: CDR1 KGHDR, CDR2 SFDVKD. CDR3 length: 12 residues. The CDR3 here is CATGQGDQPQHF. Written as DNA, the CDR3 is TGTGCCACGGGGCAGGGCGATCAGCCCCAGCATTTT.

This clone came up a few times. This sequence joins TRBV19 and TRBJ1-2, with 11 bases identical to TRBD1. CDR1 is LNHDA and CDR2 is SQIVND in the germline V gene (reference sequence). This CDR3 region has 14 residues. V dropped 7 bases and J dropped 5; count of bases not matched to a gene: 6. The CDR3 spells CASTWTGGEYGYTF. As DNA, the CDR3 is TGTGCCAGTACCTGGACAGGGGGCGAATATGGCTACACCTTC.

The chain combines TRBV5-1 with TRBJ1-5, with 8 positions matching TRBD1. Germline values: CDR1 SGHRS, CDR2 YFSETQ. J was trimmed by 3 bases and V by 4 bases; bases with no gene match: 6. The CDR3 extends over 15 amino acids. CDR3: CASSQGTGVNQPQHF. CDR3 in DNA: TGCGCCAGCAGCCAAGGGACAGGAGTCAATCAGCCCCAGCATTTT.

V and J are TRBV23-1 and TRBJ2-5, with 13 bases aligning to TRBD2. TRBV23-1 is reported as an ORF; its role is uncertain. CDR3 length: 23 residues. Losses at the gene ends were 0 bases for V and 4 bases for J; bases not matched to a gene: 23. CDR3 nucleotides: TGCGCCAGCAGTCAATCGGGGGGCAGGGTACCGATCTGGACTAGCGGGAGTTCAGAGACCCAGTACTTC. Amino acids: CASSQSGGRVPIWTSGSSETQYF.

The chain has TRBV15 and TRBJ1-6; no firm D call. The CDR3 sequence is 13 residues long. Looked up from germline, CDR1 is LNHNV and CDR2 is YYDKDF (reference sequence). V was pared by 0 bases and J by 8 bases, with 5 bases between. CDR3 DNA: TGTGCCACCAGCAGAGATGGCCATTCACCCCTCCACTTT. Translated, it gives CATSRDGHSPLHF.

The rearrangement uses TRBV5-8 and TRBJ1-2; 8 bases match TRBD1. Losses at the gene ends were 0 bases for V and 8 bases for J; bases not matched to a gene: 12. Germline V gene lookup returns CDR1 SGHTS and CDR2 YDEGEE. The length of the CDR3 is 16 residues. The CDR3 is CASSLAGAGGGDGYTF. The CDR3 region has the DNA TGTGCCAGCAGCTTGGCCGGGGCAGGGGGCGGCGACGGCTACACCTTC.

The chain carries TRBV27 and TRBJ1-5; D might be TRBD1 (5 bases). Trimming left V 7 bases short and J 6 bases short, with 22 bases between. The germline V gene has CDR1 MNHEY and CDR2 SMNVEV (reference sequence). The CDR3 contains 16 residues. CDR3 DNA: TGTGCCAGCAAGGGGCGGTTCAGGGAAGAACTTCAGCCCCAGCATTTT. Translation: CASKGRFREELQPQHF.

V gene TRBV18 combines with J gene TRBJ1-5; 9 positions agree with TRBD1. Germline V gene sequence: CDR1 KGHSH, CDR2 LQKENI. The V gene end was trimmed by 2 bases and the J gene end by 4 bases; junction bases not matched to a gene: 3. The CDR3 covers 15 residues. The CDR3 loop reads CASSPLGQGNQPQHF. CDR3 in DNA: TGTGCCAGCTCACCATTAGGACAGGGGAATCAGCCCCAGCATTTT.

The V call is TRBV6-5, the J call TRBJ2-1; possibly TRBD2 for D (6 bases). This CDR3 contains 12 residues. Germline lookup yields CDR1 MNHEY and CDR2 SVGAGI. V lost 10 bases to trimming and J lost 6 bases, with 13 bases between them. CDR3 amino acids: CATESGPNEQFF. CDR3 nucleotide sequence: TGTGCCACCGAGAGCGGGCCCAATGAGCAGTTCTTC.

The V call is TRBV7-2, the J call TRBJ1-6; TRBD1 matches 7 bases. CDR1 and CDR2 (germline): SGHTA, FQGNSA. Trimming cost V 2 bases and J 6 bases; bases outside gene matches: 4. The CDR3 extends over 15 amino acids. The CDR3 here is CASSLSGQVNSPLHF. The CDR3 nucleotides are TGTGCCAGCAGCTTAAGCGGACAGGTTAATTCACCCCTCCACTTT.

The chain couples TRBV9 to TRBJ2-3, with D maybe TRBD2 (5 bases). The ends were cut back, 4 bases at V and 3 bases at J, with 18 bases in the middle. CDR1 and CDR2 (germline): SGDLS, YYNGEE. The CDR3 sequence is 16 residues long. CDR3 nucleotides: TGTGCCAGCAGCTTGAGACCGGGGTGGGAGACAGATACGCAGTATTTT. Amino acid sequence: CASSLRPGWETDTQYF.

The CDR3 sequence: CASSLEAGGTDTQYF. The CDR3 bases are TGTGCCAGCAGCTTAGAAGCGGGGGGAACAGATACGCAGTATTTT. This chain links TRBV13 with TRBJ2-3, with 9 bases identical to TRBD2. Germline CDR1 PRHDT, CDR2 FYEKMQ (reference sequence). The trim removed 1 base at V and 3 bases at J, leaving 2 bases unmatched. There are 15 residues in the CDR3. Using reference TRBV13 and TRBJ2-3 for the parts outside the CDR3, the full variable domain is AAGVIQSPRHLIKEKRETATLKCYPIPRHDTVYWYQQGPGQDPQFLISFYEKMQSDKGSIPDRFSAQQFSDYHSELNMSSLELGDSALYFCASSLEAGGTDTQYFGPGTRLTVL.

The chain combines TRBV1 with TRBJ1-2; TRBD1 was called by the table and not checked on the DNA. TRBV1 is tagged as a pseudogene. The CDR3 totals 19 residues. The CDR3 nucleotides are TGCACCAGCAGCCAAGGGGTGGGGCTTACGACAAAGGCTATCTATGGCTACACCTTC. This encodes CTSSQGVGLTTKAIYGYTF.

V and J are TRBV28 and TRBJ1-5; 7 nucleotides align to TRBD1. The CDR3 runs 17 residues. Germline values: CDR1 MDHEN, CDR2 SYDVKM. V shed 5 bases, J shed 4 bases, and the junction held 14 bases outside the gene matches. CDR3 in amino acids: CASSPTLTGVGNQPQHF. In nucleotides, the CDR3 is TGTGCCAGCAGTCCGACACTAACAGGGGTTGGGAATCAGCCCCAGCATTTT.

This rearrangement joins TRBV19 to TRBJ1-2; TRBD1 aligns across 7 bases. The CDR3 contains 17 residues. The V gene's germline CDR1 is LNHDA and CDR2 SQIVND (reference sequence). V gave up 6 bases and J gave up 4 bases; unmatched junction bases: 17. This chain's CDR3 is CASSPSSSGGVGYGYTF. The CDR3 region has the DNA TGTGCCAGTAGCCCATCTTCCTCAGGGGGTGTGGGCTATGGCTACACCTTC.

The chain employs TRBV7-9 and TRBJ2-3, with D possibly matching TRBD2 (6 bases). The CDR3 totals 16 residues. V shed 5 bases and J shed 0 bases, with 15 bases lying between them. Per the germline V gene, CDR1 is SEHNR and CDR2 is FQNEAQ (reference sequence). This CDR3 reads CASSLGDFPSTDTQYF. In DNA form, the CDR3 reads TGTGCCAGCAGCCTGGGGGACTTCCCTAGCACAGATACGCAGTATTTT.

The table lists this clone with a count of one. This chain joins TRBV7-9 and TRBJ2-7; weak D call: TRBD2 (5 bases). Trimming cost V 1 base and J 5 bases, with 6 bases left between them. The CDR3 spans 12 residues. Germline CDR1 and CDR2: SEHNR and FQNEAQ (reference sequence). The CDR3 DNA reads TGTGCCAGCAGCTTAGGGACTGACGAGCAGTACTTC. Translated: CASSLGTDEQYF.